One sample yielded the 24 T cell receptor beta chains listed below, sequenced in a study of blood T cell repertoires in COVID-19. TCRdb keeps only in-frame clones here, not all; method: immunoSEQ multiplex PCR. This sample has a few hundred thousand clones, with around 90% found just once. Sequencing input: peripheral blood. Receptors were obtained from a woman between 40 and 55 years old with COVID-19, enrolled during active disease.

The gene calls are TRBV6-5 and TRBJ2-7, with 7 bases lining up with TRBD1. This CDR3 has 13 residues. CDR1 is MNHEY, CDR2 SVGAGI, per germline. After removal of 5 bases from V and 1 base from J, the junction contained 2 bases not matched to a gene. The CDR3 spells CASSQGQSYEQYF. The DNA for the CDR3 is TGTGCCAGCAGTCAGGGACAGTCCTACGAGCAGTACTTC.

V usage is TRBV5-6 and J usage is TRBJ2-7, with 8 bases matching TRBD1. V trimming: 4 bases; J trimming: 2 bases; junction bases outside the gene matches: 8. The CDR3 covers 15 residues. Germline V gene sequence: CDR1 SGHDT, CDR2 YYEEEE. CDR3 bases: TGTGCCAGCAGCGCACAGGGGGTCCCCCCCTACGAGCAGTACTTC. Translating it yields CASSAQGVPPYEQYF.

Here the CDR3 DNA reads TGTGCCAGCAGGTCCTCCCGGGACAGAGGGATTTGGGGCTACACCTTC. Residues: CASRSSRDRGIWGYTF. This chain links TRBV6-6 with TRBJ1-2, with TRBD1 matching over 7 bases. From germline, CDR1 is MNHNY and CDR2 SVGAGI (reference sequence). With V trimmed by 6 bases and J by 8 bases, 18 bases remained unmatched. CDR3 size: 16 residues.

This chain joins TRBV4-1 and TRBJ2-1; 9 bases align to TRBD2. V lost 6 bases, J lost 5 bases, and 8 bases stayed unmatched. Germline V lookup: CDR1 MGHRA, CDR2 YSYEKL. The CDR3 extends over 15 amino acids. The CDR3 DNA follows: TGCGCCAGCAGGAATCCCGGGACTAGCCACAATGAGCAGTTCTTC. Translated: CASRNPGTSHNEQFF.

V is TRBV6-5 and J is TRBJ1-5; TRBD1 is a possible D gene (6 bases). The CDR3 has 13 amino acids. The V and J ends lost 9 bases and 3 bases respectively, with 12 bases between them. The germline CDR1 and CDR2 sequences are MNHEY and SVGAGI. The CDR3 loop is CASQQGPNQPQHF. In DNA form, the CDR3 reads TGTGCCAGTCAACAGGGCCCCAATCAGCCCCAGCATTTT.

The rearrangement uses TRBV18 and TRBJ2-7; tentative D call: TRBD2 (6 bases). The CDR3 length is 14 residues. Germline lookup yields CDR1 KGHSH and CDR2 LQKENI. Deletions cut 2 bases from V and 1 base from J, with 9 bases between. The CDR3, as DNA: TGTGCCAGCTCACCAGGGACTCGGTCCTACGAGCAGTACTTC. It codes for CASSPGTRSYEQYF.

The chain joins TRBV4-2 to TRBJ1-6; TRBD1 matches 7 bases. The trim removed 0 bases at V and 9 bases at J, leaving 5 bases unmatched. CDR3 size: 15 residues. Germline V gives CDR1 LGHNA, CDR2 YNFKEQ. DNA for the CDR3: TGTGCCAGCAGCCAAGAACAGGGGTTGGTTTCACCCCTCCACTTT. Encoded protein: CASSQEQGLVSPLHF.

This chain links TRBV5-6 with TRBJ1-5, with TRBD1 matching over 7 bases. Germline V gene sequence: CDR1 SGHDT, CDR2 YYEEEE. This CDR3 comprises 17 residues. After removal of 3 bases from V and 0 bases from J, the junction contained 9 bases not matched to a gene. Here the CDR3 reads CASSSREGALSNQPQHF. The CDR3 DNA reads as TGTGCCAGCAGCTCCCGAGAGGGGGCGCTTAGCAATCAGCCCCAGCATTTT.

V is TRBV18 and J is TRBJ1-3; D unclear. Per germline, CDR1 KGHSH and CDR2 LQKENI. The ends were cut back, 3 bases at V and 4 bases at J, with 16 bases in the middle. The CDR3 loop spans 16 amino acids. The CDR3 protein is CASSPAPPRTGNTIYF. DNA for the CDR3: TGTGCCAGCTCACCCGCCCCCCCGCGAACCGGAAACACCATATATTTT.

The sample holds a few counts of this clone. The chain joins TRBV29-1 to TRBJ2-1, with a possible D match to TRBD1 (6 bases). There are 15 residues in the CDR3. V was shortened by 4 bases and J by 2 bases, with 15 bases between the two germline ends. Germline V gene lookup returns CDR1 SQVTM and CDR2 ANQGSEA. The CDR3 DNA reads as TGCAGCGTTGGAGGGGGTCAGGGACCCTACAATGAGCAGTTCTTC. This sequence encodes CSVGGGQGPYNEQFF.

The chain couples TRBV13 to TRBJ1-3; TRBD1 is a possible D gene (5 bases). Germline V gene lookup returns CDR1 PRHDT and CDR2 FYEKMQ (reference sequence). V lost 5 bases and J lost 2, with 10 bases in between. This CDR3 is 14 amino acids long. The DNA for the CDR3 is TGTGCCAGCAGCGCCTGGACAACTGGAAACACCATATATTTT. Its protein product is CASSAWTTGNTIYF.

The CDR3 protein is CASSTRLRDNEQFF. For the CDR3, the DNA is TGTGCCAGCAGCACCCGTTTGAGGGACAATGAGCAGTTCTTC. J is TRBJ2-1 and V is TRBV9, with TRBD2 as a possible D gene (5 bases). The germline V gene encodes CDR1 SGDLS and CDR2 YYNGEE. Trimming shortened V by 4 bases and J by 5 bases, and 13 bases separated the two germline ends. CDR3 length: 14 residues. Full variable domain (missing parts from reference TRBV9 and TRBJ2-1): DSGVTQTPKHLITATGQRVTLRCSPRSGDLSVYWYQQSLDQGLQFLIQYYNGEERAKGNILERFSAQQFPDLHSELNLSSLELGDSALYFCASSTRLRDNEQFFGPGTRLTVL.

The rearrangement joins TRBV27 to TRBJ1-1; D is unresolved. V was cut by 4 bases and J by 6 bases, with 9 bases left in between. Germline V gene sequence: CDR1 MNHEY, CDR2 SMNVEV (reference sequence). The CDR3 has 12 amino acids. The CDR3 bases are TGTGCCAGCAGTTCCACGAGTGCTGAAGCTTTCTTT. It is translated as CASSSTSAEAFF.

A remark on this clone: Different DNA sequences within this sample yield the same CDR3. The V gene is TRBV27, the J gene TRBJ2-7; possible D gene TRBD1, 6 bases. CDR1 is MNHEY, CDR2 SMNVEV, per germline (reference sequence). V lost 5 bases and J lost 0, with 11 bases in between. The CDR3 covers 14 residues. DNA for the CDR3: TGTGCCAGCAGTCCGACAGGAAGCTCCTACGAGCAGTACTTC. Translating it yields CASSPTGSSYEQYF.

The V gene is TRBV28, the J gene TRBJ2-7; a possible D gene is TRBD2 (5 bases). CDR1 MDHEN and CDR2 SYDVKM come from the germline V gene. The CDR3 totals 14 residues. V lost 5 bases to trimming and J lost 0 bases, with 11 bases between them. CDR3 amino acids: CASSAGPLSYEQYF. CDR3 in DNA: TGTGCCAGCAGTGCGGGCCCTCTCTCCTACGAGCAGTACTTC.

Only one count was recorded for this clone. CDR3 loop: CASRLRQGDRLMAQYF. The CDR3 region has the DNA TGTGCCAGCAGGCTCAGACAGGGGGATAGGCTGATGGCCCAGTACTTC. The chain employs TRBV11-3 and TRBJ2-5; the match to TRBD1 covers 9 bases. V lost 6 bases, J lost 9 bases, and 17 bases stayed unmatched. This CDR3 is 16 amino acids long. Germline V gives CDR1 SGHNT, CDR2 YENEEA.

The chain uses TRBV6-2 or TRBV6-3 and TRBJ2-1; weak D call: TRBD1 (8 bases). CDR3 size: 15 residues. Germline CDR1 is MNHEY and CDR2 is SVGEGT. The ends were cut back, 0 bases at V and 7 bases at J, with 13 bases in the middle. The CDR3 protein is CASSYSTGEGNEQFF. Written as DNA, the CDR3 is TGTGCCAGCAGTTACTCGACAGGGGAGGGAAATGAGCAGTTCTTC.

The V and J genes are TRBV7-2 and TRBJ1-2; 9 nucleotides match TRBD1. V was pared by 3 bases and J by 6 bases, with 2 bases of the junction left unmatched. Germline V gene sequence: CDR1 SGHTA, CDR2 FQGNSA. This CDR3 has 13 residues. The CDR3 bases are TGTGCCAGCAGCTTTAGGACAGGGGATGGCTACACCTTC. It is translated as CASSFRTGDGYTF.

The chain employs TRBV5-1 and TRBJ1-1, with 9 positions matching TRBD1. V shed 2 bases and J 11 bases; nucleotides not matched to a gene: 10. Germline CDR1 is SGHRS and CDR2 is YFSETQ. CDR3 length: 14 residues. The CDR3 loop reads CASSLPDRGNAAFF. For the CDR3, the DNA is TGCGCCAGCAGCTTACCTGACAGGGGGAATGCGGCTTTCTTT.

The V and J genes are TRBV7-3 and TRBJ2-3; 14 nucleotides line up with TRBD2. The CDR3 length is 18 residues. J gave up 4 bases and V 4 bases, and 10 bases lay outside the gene matches. Germline values: CDR1 SGHTA, CDR2 FQGTGA. CDR3 sequence reads: CASSSPGLAGEKSDTQYF. Written as DNA, the CDR3 is TGTGCCAGCAGCTCACCGGGACTAGCGGGAGAAAAGTCAGATACGCAGTATTTT.

V usage is TRBV19 and J usage is TRBJ2-7, with D maybe TRBD1 (6 bases). The germline CDR1 and CDR2 sequences are LNHDA and SQIVND (reference sequence). The V end lost 6 bases, the J end lost 2 bases, and 11 bases lay between the germline ends. This CDR3 is 13 amino acids long. CDR3 nucleotide sequence: TGTGCCAGTAGCTTCAGGGGCACCTACGAGCAGTACTTC. This gives the protein CASSFRGTYEQYF.

CDR3 loop: CASSIGGPGSYNEQFF. DNA of the CDR3: TGTGCCAGTAGTATAGGGGGGCCAGGCTCCTACAATGAGCAGTTCTTC. The rearrangement links TRBV19 to TRBJ2-1, with D possibly being TRBD1 (6 bases). Looked up from germline, CDR1 is LNHDA and CDR2 is SQIVND (reference sequence). V lost 1 base, J lost 0 bases, and 10 bases lay in between. The CDR3 is made up of 16 amino acids.

J is TRBJ2-5 and V is TRBV7-3, with D uncertain. Germline CDR1 and CDR2: SGHTA and FQGTGA. The CDR3 has 13 amino acids. The V gene lost 8 bases and the J gene lost 0 bases, with 10 bases spanning the gap. Here the CDR3 DNA reads TGTGCCAGCTGCCTAGGATACCAAGAGACCCAGTACTTC. Translation gives CASCLGYQETQYF. Full variable domain (missing parts from reference TRBV7-3 and TRBJ2-5): GAGVSQTPSNKVTEKGKYVELRCDPISGHTALYWYRQSLGQGPEFLIYFQGTGAADDSGLPNDRFFAVRPEGSVSTLKIQRTERGDSAVYLCASCLGYQETQYFGPGTRLLVL.

The rearrangement joins TRBV4-1 to TRBJ2-7; 10 nucleotides align to TRBD1. Germline CDR1 reads MGHRA; CDR2 reads YSYEKL. J gave up 2 bases and V 0 bases, and 4 bases lay outside the gene matches. This CDR3 comprises 16 residues. The CDR3 bases are TGCGCCAGCAGCCAAGATCCCGGGACAGGGGCCTACGAGCAGTACTTC. It specifies CASSQDPGTGAYEQYF.